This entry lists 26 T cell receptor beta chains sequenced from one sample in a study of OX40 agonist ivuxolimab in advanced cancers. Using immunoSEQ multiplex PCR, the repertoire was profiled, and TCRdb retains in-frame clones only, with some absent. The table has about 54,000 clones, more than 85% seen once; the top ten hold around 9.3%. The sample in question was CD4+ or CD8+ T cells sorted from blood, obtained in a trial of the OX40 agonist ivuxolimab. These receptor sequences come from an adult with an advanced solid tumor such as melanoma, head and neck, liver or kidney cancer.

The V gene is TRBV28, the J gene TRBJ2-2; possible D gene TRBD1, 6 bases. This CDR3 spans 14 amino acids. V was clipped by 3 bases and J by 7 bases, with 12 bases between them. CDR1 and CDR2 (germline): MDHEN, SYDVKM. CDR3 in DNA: TGTGCCAGCAGTTTCAACAGGGTCGACGGGGAGCTGTTTTTT. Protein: CASSFNRVDGELFF.

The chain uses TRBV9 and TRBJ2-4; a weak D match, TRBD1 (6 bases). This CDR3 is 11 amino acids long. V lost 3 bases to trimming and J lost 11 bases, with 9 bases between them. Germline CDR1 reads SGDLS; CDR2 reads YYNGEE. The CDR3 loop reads CASSAGDFQYF. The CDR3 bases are TGTGCCAGCAGCGCAGGGGATTTTCAGTACTTC.

CDR3 coding DNA: TGTGCCAGCAGTTTAGCAGGGGGCAACGGGGCCAACGTCCTGACTTTC. Amino acid sequence: CASSLAGGNGANVLTF. The rearrangement uses TRBV27 and TRBJ2-6; 8 positions agree with TRBD1. The CDR3 extends over 16 amino acids. Germline V CDR1 and CDR2: MNHEY, SMNVEV (reference sequence). Unmatched junction bases numbered 4, after V lost 2 bases and J lost 4 bases.

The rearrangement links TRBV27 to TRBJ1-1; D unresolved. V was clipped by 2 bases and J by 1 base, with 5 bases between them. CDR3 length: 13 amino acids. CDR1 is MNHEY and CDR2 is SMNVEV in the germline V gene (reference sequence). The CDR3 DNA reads TGTGCCAGCAGTTTAGTAGCGAACACTGAAGCTTTCTTT. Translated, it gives CASSLVANTEAFF.

The CDR3 region is CRGAGTGPTEAFF. The CDR3 DNA reads as TGCAGGGGGGCTGGGACAGGCCCCACTGAAGCTTTCTTT. The chain joins TRBV29-1 to TRBJ1-1; 8 positions match TRBD1. This CDR3 is 13 amino acids long. Germline values: CDR1 SQVTM, CDR2 ANQGSEA.

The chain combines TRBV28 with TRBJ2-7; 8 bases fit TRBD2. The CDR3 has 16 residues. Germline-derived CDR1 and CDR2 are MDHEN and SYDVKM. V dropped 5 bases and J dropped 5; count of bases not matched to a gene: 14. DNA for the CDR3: TGTGCCAGCAGTATACCCAGCGGGAGTTCGGGCCACGAGCAGTACTTC. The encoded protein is CASSIPSGSSGHEQYF. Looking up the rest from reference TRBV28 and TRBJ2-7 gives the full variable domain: DVKVTQSSRYLVKRTGEKVFLECVQDMDHENMFWYRQDPGLGLRLIYFSYDVKMKEKGDIPEGYSVSREKKERFSLILESASTNQTSMYLCASSIPSGSSGHEQYFGPGTRLTVT.

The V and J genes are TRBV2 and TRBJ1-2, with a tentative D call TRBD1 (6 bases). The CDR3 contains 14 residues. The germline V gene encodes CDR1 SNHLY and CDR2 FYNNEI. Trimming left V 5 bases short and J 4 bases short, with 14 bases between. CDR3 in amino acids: CASSIIDRSYGYTF. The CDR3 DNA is TGTGCCAGCAGTATAATTGACAGGTCCTATGGCTACACCTTC.

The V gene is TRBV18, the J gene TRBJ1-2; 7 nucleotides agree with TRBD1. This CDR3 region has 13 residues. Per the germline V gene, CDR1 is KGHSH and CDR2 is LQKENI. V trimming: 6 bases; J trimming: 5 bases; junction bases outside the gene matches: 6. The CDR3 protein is CASSRDSLYGYTF. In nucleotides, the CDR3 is TGTGCCAGCTCCCGGGACAGTCTATATGGCTACACCTTC.

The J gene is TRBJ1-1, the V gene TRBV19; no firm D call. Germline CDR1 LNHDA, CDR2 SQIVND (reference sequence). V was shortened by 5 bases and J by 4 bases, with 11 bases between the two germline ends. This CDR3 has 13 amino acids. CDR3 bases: TGTGCCAGTAGTTTCACGGATGGCACTGAAGCTTTCTTT. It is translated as CASSFTDGTEAFF.

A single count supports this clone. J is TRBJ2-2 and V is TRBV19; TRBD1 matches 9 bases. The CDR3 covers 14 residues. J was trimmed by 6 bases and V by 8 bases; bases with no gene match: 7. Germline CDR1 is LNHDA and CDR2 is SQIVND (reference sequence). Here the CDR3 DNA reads TGTGCCAGTGGACGGACAGGGGAGTCCGGGGAGCTGTTTTTT. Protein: CASGRTGESGELFF. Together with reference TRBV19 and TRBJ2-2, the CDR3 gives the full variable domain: DGGITQSPKYLFRKEGQNVTLSCEQNLNHDAMYWYRQDPGQGLRLIYYSQIVNDFQKGDIAEGYSVSREKKESFPLTVTSAQKNPTAFYLCASGRTGESGELFFGEGSRLTVL.

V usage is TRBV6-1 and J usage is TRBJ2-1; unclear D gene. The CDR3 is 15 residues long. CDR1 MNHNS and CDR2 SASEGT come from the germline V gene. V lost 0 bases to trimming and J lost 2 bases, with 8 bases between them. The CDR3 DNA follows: TGTGCCAGCAGTGAAGCGTCCGCGCCCTACAATGAGCAGTTCTTC. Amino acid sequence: CASSEASAPYNEQFF.

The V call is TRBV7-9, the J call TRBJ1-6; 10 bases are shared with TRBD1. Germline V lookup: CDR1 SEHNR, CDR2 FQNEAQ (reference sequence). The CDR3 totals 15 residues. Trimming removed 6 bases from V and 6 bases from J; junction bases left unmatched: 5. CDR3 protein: CASSWRDRGNSPLHF. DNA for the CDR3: TGTGCCAGCAGTTGGAGGGACAGGGGTAATTCACCCCTCCACTTT.

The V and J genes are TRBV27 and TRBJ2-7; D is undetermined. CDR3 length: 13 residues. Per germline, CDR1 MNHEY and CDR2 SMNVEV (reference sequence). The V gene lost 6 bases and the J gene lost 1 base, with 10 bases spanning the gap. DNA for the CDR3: TGTGCCAGCAGAGAACATACTTCCTACGAGCAGTACTTC. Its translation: CASREHTSYEQYF.

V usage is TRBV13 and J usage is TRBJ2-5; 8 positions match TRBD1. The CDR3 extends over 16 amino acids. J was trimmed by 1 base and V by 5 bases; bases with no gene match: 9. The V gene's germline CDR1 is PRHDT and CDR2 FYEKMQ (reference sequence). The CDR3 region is CASSTQGAMGQETQYF. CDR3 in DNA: TGTGCCAGCAGCACCCAGGGGGCGATGGGCCAAGAGACCCAGTACTTC. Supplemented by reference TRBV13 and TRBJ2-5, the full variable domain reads AAGVIQSPRHLIKEKRETATLKCYPIPRHDTVYWYQQGPGQDPQFLISFYEKMQSDKGSIPDRFSAQQFSDYHSELNMSSLELGDSALYFCASSTQGAMGQETQYFGPGTRLLVL.

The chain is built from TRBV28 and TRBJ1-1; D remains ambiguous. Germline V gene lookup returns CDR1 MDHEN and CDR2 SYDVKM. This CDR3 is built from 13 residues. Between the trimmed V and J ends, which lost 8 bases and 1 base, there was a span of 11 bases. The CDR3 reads CASSVPENTEAFF. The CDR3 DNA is TGTGCCAGCTCGGTGCCCGAGAACACTGAAGCTTTCTTT.

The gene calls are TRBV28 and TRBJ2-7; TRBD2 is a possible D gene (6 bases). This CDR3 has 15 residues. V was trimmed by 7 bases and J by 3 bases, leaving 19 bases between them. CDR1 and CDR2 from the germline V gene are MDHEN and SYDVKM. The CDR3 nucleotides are TGTGCCAGCAACTCCCAGGCTATGCGGGACTACGAGCAGTACTTC. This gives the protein CASNSQAMRDYEQYF.

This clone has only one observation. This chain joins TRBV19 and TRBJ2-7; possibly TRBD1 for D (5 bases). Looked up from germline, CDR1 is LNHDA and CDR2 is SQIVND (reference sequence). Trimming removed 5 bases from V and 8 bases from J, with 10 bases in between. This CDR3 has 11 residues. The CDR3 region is CASSQGLQQYF. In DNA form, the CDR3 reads TGTGCCAGTAGTCAGGGTTTGCAGCAGTACTTC.

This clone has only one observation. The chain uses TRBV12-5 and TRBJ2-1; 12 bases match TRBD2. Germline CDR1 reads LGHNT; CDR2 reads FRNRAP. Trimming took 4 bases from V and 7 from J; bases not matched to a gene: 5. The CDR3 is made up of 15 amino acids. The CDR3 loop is CASGSTGTSGNEQFF. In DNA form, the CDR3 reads TGTGCTAGTGGTTCCACCGGGACTAGCGGGAATGAGCAGTTCTTC.

The CDR3 spells CASSLVSSATNEKLFF. CDR3 nucleotide sequence: TGTGCCAGCAGCTTAGTGTCCTCCGCAACTAATGAAAAACTGTTTTTT. This chain links TRBV7-9 with TRBJ1-4; the D is unclear. Germline lookup yields CDR1 SEHNR and CDR2 FQNEAQ (reference sequence). Trimming removed 1 base from V and 0 bases from J, with 9 bases in between. This CDR3 comprises 16 residues.

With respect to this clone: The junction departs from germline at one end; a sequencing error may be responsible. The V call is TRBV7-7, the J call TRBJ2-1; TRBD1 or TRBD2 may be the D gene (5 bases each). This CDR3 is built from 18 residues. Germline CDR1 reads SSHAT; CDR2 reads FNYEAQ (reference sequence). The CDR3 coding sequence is TGTGCTAGCAGCTTACACCCGATATGGGGGACCTCCTACAATGAGCAGTTCTTC. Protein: CASSLHPIWGTSYNEQFF.

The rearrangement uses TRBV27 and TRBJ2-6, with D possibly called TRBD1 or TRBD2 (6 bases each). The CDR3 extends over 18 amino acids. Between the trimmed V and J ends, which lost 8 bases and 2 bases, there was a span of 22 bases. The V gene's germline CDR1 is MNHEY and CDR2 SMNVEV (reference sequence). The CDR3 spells CASLWGAGLMPGANVLTF. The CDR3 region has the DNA TGTGCCAGCCTTTGGGGGGCAGGGTTGATGCCTGGGGCCAACGTCCTGACTTTC.

The CDR3 protein is CASSPSALIGNTIYF. CDR3 in DNA: TGTGCCAGCAGCCCGAGCGCCCTGATCGGAAACACCATATATTTT. The rearrangement links TRBV7-6 to TRBJ1-3, with D uncertain. The CDR3 is made up of 15 amino acids. Germline CDR1 reads SGHVS; CDR2 reads FNYEAQ. Trimming pared 5 bases from V and 4 bases from J, leaving 15 bases between.

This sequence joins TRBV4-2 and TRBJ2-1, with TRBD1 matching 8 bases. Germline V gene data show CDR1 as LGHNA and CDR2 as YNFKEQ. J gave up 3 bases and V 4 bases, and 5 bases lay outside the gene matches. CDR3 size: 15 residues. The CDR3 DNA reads TGTGCCAGCAGCCCGGACAGGGTCAGCTACAATGAGCAGTTCTTC. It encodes CASSPDRVSYNEQFF.

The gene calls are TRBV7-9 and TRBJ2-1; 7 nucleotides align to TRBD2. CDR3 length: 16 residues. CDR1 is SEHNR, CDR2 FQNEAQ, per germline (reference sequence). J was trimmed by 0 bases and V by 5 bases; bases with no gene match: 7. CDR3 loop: CASSPPAGSSYNEQFF. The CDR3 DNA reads TGTGCCAGCAGCCCTCCAGCGGGGAGCTCCTACAATGAGCAGTTCTTC.

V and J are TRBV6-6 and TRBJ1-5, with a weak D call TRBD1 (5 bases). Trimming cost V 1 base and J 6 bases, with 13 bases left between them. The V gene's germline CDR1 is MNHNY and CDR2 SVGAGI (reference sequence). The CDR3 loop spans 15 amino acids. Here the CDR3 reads CASSYFRQGGQPQHF. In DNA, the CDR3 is TGTGCCAGCAGTTACTTTAGGCAGGGTGGTCAGCCCCAGCATTTT.

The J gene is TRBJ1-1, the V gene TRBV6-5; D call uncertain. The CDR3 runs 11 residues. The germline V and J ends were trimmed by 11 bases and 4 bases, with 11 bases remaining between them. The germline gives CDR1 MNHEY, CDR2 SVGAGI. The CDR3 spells CAVGVGTEAFF. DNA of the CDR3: TGTGCCGTGGGTGTGGGCACTGAAGCTTTCTTT.